Listed below are T cell receptor beta chains from one sample, sequenced in a study of T cell changes during pregnancy in multiple sclerosis. The protocol was immunoSEQ multiplex PCR, while the TCRdb copy is restricted to in-frame clones and leaves out a portion. The table has roughly 40,000 clones, roughly 90% seen once. The sample here was CD8+ T cells from peripheral blood mononuclear cells, taken before pregnancy. These receptors were obtained from a female donor with multiple sclerosis, enrolled in a pregnancy study. Each CDR3 is given with its conserved first and last residue. A D gene is named only where the DNA matches it firmly. Only part of the rows carry a size: once, few, many, or a class if the clone is expanded.

>-|TRBJ1-1|-|TRBV6-5
CASRRGVTEAFF
TGTGCCAGCAGACGGGGTGTCACTGAAGCTTTCTTT
>-|TRBJ2-7|-|TRBV6-7
CASSPGTPSYEQYF
TGTGCCAGCAGTCCCGGGACACCTTCCTACGAGCAGTACTTC
>-|TRBJ2-2|-|TRBV9
CASSAFRGTGELFF
TGTGCCAGCAGCGCCTTTAGGGGCACCGGGGAGCTGTTTTTT
>-|TRBJ2-1|-|TRBV6-1
CASSEIGDEQFF
TGTGCCAGCAGTGAAATCGGGGATGAGCAGTTCTTC
>TRBD1|TRBJ1-1|-|TRBV7-8
CASSFRGINTEAFF
TGTGCCAGCAGCTTCAGGGGGATCAACACTGAAGCTTTCTTT
>-|TRBJ2-7|once|TRBV7-2
CASSSPRAGVGYEQYF
TGTGCCAGCAGCTCCCCTCGAGCAGGGGTGGGTTACGAGCAGTACTTC
>-|TRBJ2-2|-|TRBV5-4
CASSFGSTGELFF
TGTGCCAGCAGCTTCGGGTCTACCGGGGAGCTGTTTTTT
>-|TRBJ1-5|-|TRBV11-2
CASSLEASNQPQHF
TGTGCCAGCAGCTTAGAGGCTAGCAATCAGCCCCAGCATTTT
>-|TRBJ2-3|-|TRBV28
CASSFWDSSSSTDTQYF
TGTGCCAGCAGTTTCTGGGACTCCTCCTCGAGCACAGATACGCAGTATTTT
>TRBD1|TRBJ2-7|-|TRBV27
CASSFLGGTGMYEQYF
TGTGCCAGCAGTTTTCTCGGGGGGACAGGGATGTACGAGCAGTACTTC
>-|TRBJ1-1|-|TRBV27
CASSLEPGALNTEAFF
TGTGCCAGCAGTTTAGAACCAGGGGCCTTGAACACTGAAGCTTTCTTT
>TRBD1|TRBJ2-1|-|TRBV5-5
CASIGQGLNEQFF
TGTGCCAGCATCGGACAGGGACTCAATGAGCAGTTCTTC
>-|TRBJ2-3|-|TRBV7-8
CASSIRGRSKYTQYF
TGTGCCAGCAGCATCAGGGGGAGGTCTAAATATACGCAGTATTTT
>TRBD2|TRBJ2-3|-|TRBV29-1
CSAIWGLAGVPDTQYF
TGCAGCGCGATTTGGGGACTAGCGGGAGTACCAGATACGCAGTATTTT
>TRBD2|TRBJ2-7|-|TRBV5-5
CASSFSGGGPYEQYF
TGTGCCAGCAGCTTTAGCGGGGGGGGGCCCTACGAGCAGTACTTC
>-|TRBJ2-5|-|TRBV28
CASSLNRQETQYF
TGTGCCAGCAGTTTGAACAGACAAGAGACCCAGTACTTC
>TRBD1|TRBJ1-2|once|TRBV28
CASSPLVKGQGSYGYTF
TGTGCCAGCAGCCCACTGGTGAAGGGACAGGGAAGTTATGGCTACACCTTC
>-|TRBJ2-2|-|TRBV28
CASSLGGTAGELFF
TGTGCCAGCAGTTTGGGGGGTACGGCCGGGGAGCTGTTTTTT
>-|TRBJ2-1|-|TRBV5-6
CASSFSRSSYNEQFF
TGTGCCAGCAGCTTCTCAAGGAGCTCCTACAATGAGCAGTTCTTC
>-|TRBJ1-1|-|TRBV4-1
CASSQETRINTEAFF
TGCGCCAGCAGCCAAGAAACCAGGATAAACACTGAAGCTTTCTTT
>-|TRBJ2-1|-|TRBV29-1
CSVEGGQLDNEQFF
TGCAGCGTTGAAGGAGGACAGTTAGACAATGAGCAGTTCTTC
>TRBD2|TRBJ2-1|-|TRBV5-4
CASSTGTSINEQFF
TGTGCCAGCAGCACCGGGACTAGCATCAATGAGCAGTTCTTC
>-|TRBJ1-1|-|TRBV7-8
CASSLAARLHKAFF
TGTGCCAGCAGCTTAGCGGCTAGACTTCACAAAGCTTTCTTT
>-|TRBJ2-7|-|TRBV18
CASYATGPYEQYF
TGTGCCAGCTACGCAACAGGACCCTACGAGCAGTACTTC
>TRBD2|TRBJ2-1|-|TRBV6-4
CASKDGTSGRHNEQFF
TGTGCCAGCAAAGACGGGACTAGCGGGAGGCACAATGAGCAGTTCTTC
>TRBD2|TRBJ2-1|-|TRBV7-8
CASSPLAGGVNEQFF
TGTGCCAGCAGCCCACTAGCGGGAGGGGTAAATGAGCAGTTCTTC
>TRBD2|TRBJ2-7|-|TRBV2
CASRSLPTGTSYEQYF
TGTGCCAGCAGAAGTCTTCCCACCGGGACTAGTTACGAGCAGTACTTC
>-|TRBJ2-7|-|TRBV5-8
CASSLVLEVSSYEQYF
TGTGCCAGCAGCTTGGTCCTAGAGGTTAGCTCCTACGAGCAGTACTTC
>-|TRBJ2-1|-|TRBV19
CASSIMSGNSNEQFF
TGTGCCAGTAGTATAATGTCGGGGAATAGCAATGAGCAGTTCTTC
>-|TRBJ2-2|-|TRBV19
CASSISVGAGELFF
TGTGCCAGTAGTATCTCAGTTGGAGCCGGGGAGCTGTTTTTT
>TRBD1|TRBJ1-5|-|TRBV28
CASSFNTGAYSNQPQHF
TGTGCCAGCAGTTTTAATACAGGGGCGTATAGCAATCAGCCCCAGCATTTT
>-|TRBJ1-1|once|TRBV7-9
CASMEGRALKNTEAFF
TGTGCCAGCATGGAGGGGCGGGCTCTCAAGAACACTGAAGCTTTCTTT
>-|TRBJ1-1|-|TRBV29-1
CSVRVNTEAFF
TGCAGCGTTCGCGTGAACACTGAAGCTTTCTTT
>-|TRBJ2-1|once|TRBV15
CATSRRVSEQFF
TGTGCCACCAGCAGACGGGTTAGTGAGCAGTTCTTC
>-|TRBJ1-1|-|TRBV5-6
CASSLARDPDTEAFF
TGTGCCAGCAGCTTGGCCAGGGATCCAGACACTGAAGCTTTCTTT
>TRBD1|TRBJ1-4|-|TRBV28
CASATGQGVEKLFF
TGTGCCAGCGCCACCGGACAGGGGGTTGAAAAACTGTTTTTT
>-|TRBJ2-4|-|TRBV6-1
CASRRQAVEYF
TGTGCCAGCAGACGACAGGCGGTGGAGTACTTC
>TRBD1|TRBJ1-1|-|TRBV11-2
CASSPGQGGVWTEAFF
TGTGCCAGCAGCCCCGGACAGGGTGGGGTTTGGACTGAAGCTTTCTTT
>TRBD2|TRBJ2-6|-|TRBV9
CASSVAGGPGSGANVLTF
TGTGCCAGCAGCGTAGCGGGGGGGCCGGGCTCTGGGGCCAACGTCCTGACTTTC
>-|TRBJ1-2|-|TRBV28
CASSLGSGSRSISNYGYTF
TGTGCCAGCAGTTTAGGTTCGGGGTCCCGGAGTATATCTAACTATGGCTACACCTTC
>TRBD1|TRBJ2-7|large|TRBV4-2
CASSHPEGQGANEQYF
TGTGCCAGCAGCCACCCCGAGGGGCAGGGGGCCAACGAGCAGTACTTC
>TRBD1|TRBJ2-7|-|TRBV4-1
CASTPGQGGEQYF
TGCGCCAGCACCCCCGGACAGGGTGGCGAGCAGTACTTC
>TRBD2|TRBJ2-5|-|TRBV7-8
CASSLEGPSGSPETQYF
TGTGCCAGCAGCTTAGAAGGGCCTAGCGGATCTCCAGAGACCCAGTACTTC
>TRBD2|TRBJ2-7|-|TRBV7-2
CASSLIGSGNEQYF
TGTGCCAGCAGCTTAATTGGTAGCGGGAACGAGCAGTACTTC
>-|TRBJ1-4|-|TRBV2
CASSPGDVSNEKLFF
TGTGCCAGCAGTCCAGGGGACGTCTCTAATGAAAAACTGTTTTTT
>-|TRBJ1-1|-|TRBV5-6
CASSTRTNMNTEAFF
TGTGCCAGCAGCACGAGGACAAACATGAACACTGAAGCTTTCTTT
>-|TRBJ2-7|once|TRBV23-1
CASSPEDSLAPYEQYF
TGCGCCAGCAGTCCCGAGGACAGTCTGGCCCCCTACGAGCAGTACTTC
>-|TRBJ2-2|-|TRBV27
CASSLSPVTGELFF
TGTGCCAGCAGTTTATCGCCAGTCACCGGGGAGCTGTTTTTT
>TRBD1|TRBJ2-6|-|TRBV5-4
CASSSPTGEVGANVLTF
TGTGCCAGCAGCTCACCGACAGGGGAGGTTGGGGCCAACGTCCTGACTTTC
>TRBD2|TRBJ2-3|-|TRBV5-4
CASRLAGGGTDTQYF
TGTGCCAGCAGGTTAGCGGGAGGGGGCACAGATACGCAGTATTTT
>-|TRBJ1-5|-|TRBV11-2
CASSLNSYNQPQHF
TGTGCCAGCAGCTTAAACAGCTACAATCAGCCCCAGCATTTT
>TRBD2|TRBJ2-3|-|TRBV9
CASSVGLAGNLDTQYF
TGTGCCAGCAGCGTAGGGCTAGCGGGAAATCTAGATACGCAGTATTTT
>TRBD1|TRBJ1-4|-|TRBV28
CASSPGTAATNEKLFF
TGTGCCAGCAGTCCAGGGACAGCCGCAACTAATGAAAAACTGTTTTTT
>-|TRBJ1-5|-|TRBV15
CATSRTQGTMQPQHF
TGTGCCACCAGCAGGACACAGGGTACGATGCAGCCCCAGCATTTT
>-|TRBJ2-6|-|TRBV15
CATSTLLGSGANVLTF
TGTGCCACCAGCACCCTACTAGGCTCTGGGGCCAACGTCCTGACTTTC
>-|TRBJ1-2|-|TRBV28
CASTMDSCF
TGTGCCAGCACCATGGACAGTTGCTTC
>TRBD2|TRBJ2-7|-|TRBV28
CASSWASGRSSSYEQYF
TGTGCCAGCAGTTGGGCTAGCGGGAGGTCAAGCTCCTACGAGCAGTACTTC
>TRBD1|TRBJ1-1|-|TRBV28
CASRDRVDDEAFF
TGTGCCAGCAGGGACAGGGTTGATGATGAAGCTTTCTTT
>TRBD1|TRBJ1-4|-|TRBV28
CASSLNRGPNEKLFF
TGTGCCAGCAGTTTAAACAGGGGGCCTAATGAAAAACTGTTTTTT